This T cell receptor beta chain is from a study of blood T cell repertoires in COVID-19. About the research overall: T cells, B-cell-depleted T cells, or PBMCs supplied cDNA or gDNA.

Produced via immunoSEQ multiplex PCR; TCRdb's table is partial and in-frame only. The data hold over 75,000 clones, with roughly 87% observed a single time. Trimming left V 3 bases short and J 1 base short, with 3 bases between. The CDR3 is made up of 12 amino acids. Germline CDR1 is KGHSH and CDR2 is LQKENI. This sequence was found in an elderly woman with active COVID-19. The chain carries TRBV18 and TRBJ1-1; D gene uncertain. The source material was peripheral blood. For the CDR3, the DNA is TGTGCCAGCTCACCTCGGAACACTGAAGCTTTCTTT. Residues: CASSPRNTEAFF. Full variable domain (outside the CDR3, taken from reference TRBV18 and TRBJ1-1): NAGVMQNPRHLVRRRGQEARLRCSPMKGHSHVYWYRQLPEEGLKFMVYLQKENIIDESGMPKERFSAEFPKEGPSILRIQQVVRGDSAAYFCASSPRNTEAFFGQGTRLTVV.